The source of this T cell receptor beta chain is a study of breast tumors, draining lymph nodes, adjacent tissues (dated by TCRdb to the mid-2010s). Regarding the complete study: The study compared TCR beta repertoires across tumor, adjacent nontumor tissue and axillary lymph nodes from breast cancer patients. The study aimed to assess the relationships and possible T-cell exchange between tumor, surrounding tissue and draining lymph node repertoires in human breast cancer. Study-wide conclusions, independent of this receptor: Rather than being directly demonstrated, the conclusion that tumor T cells originate in lymph nodes was presented as consistent with a hypothesis. The data were considered consistent with the idea that most tumor T cells come from the lymph node and then expand in tumor tissue. Tumor and nontumor tissue repertoires were significantly more similar in luminal-like than in basal-like breast cancer. Tumors showed preferential V and J gene usage, and their T-cell repertoire diversity fell below that of lymph nodes yet above that of nontumor tissue.

Reads for this sample came from an Illumina HiSeq 2000. TCR beta chain libraries were generated by multiplex PCR amplification. The amplified TCR beta chain products were analyzed by high-throughput sequencing. TCRdb cleaned the public reads at Q25 with fastp, built clones with MiXCR and kept in-frame beta chains. Identical CDR3 protein sequences are pooled into one entry, listed with their most common genes and DNA. This sample gives under 350,000 distinct CDR3 sequences in total; about 33% of them show up just once. Clones ranked in the top ten supply around 1% of the sample. The axillary draining lymph nodes of breast cancer patients were the source of the lymph node samples. The CDR3 has 15 amino acids, counting the end cysteine and phenylalanine. CDR3 DNA is the only sequence kept; it has 45 bases, read in frame from the first base. The germline V gene provides CDR1 SGHDN and CDR2 FVKESK. The junction carries 13 bases between V and J, which are trimmed by 2 bases and 3 bases respectively.

This clonotype has at least ten counts. The target of this receptor is not known. No quality values exist for individual bases; no much larger clone is one base distant. What was sequenced was axillary lymph node tissue. Rearrangement joined TRBV14 to TRBJ2-5, with the D gene not clear enough to name. This receptor was obtained from a female donor with breast cancer. Some clones in this sample may be carry-over from other donors' samples. The nucleotides are TGTGCCAGCAGCCAACCTGCCCGGGCCGAAGAGACCCAGTACTTC. Its protein reads: CASSQPARAEETQYF.